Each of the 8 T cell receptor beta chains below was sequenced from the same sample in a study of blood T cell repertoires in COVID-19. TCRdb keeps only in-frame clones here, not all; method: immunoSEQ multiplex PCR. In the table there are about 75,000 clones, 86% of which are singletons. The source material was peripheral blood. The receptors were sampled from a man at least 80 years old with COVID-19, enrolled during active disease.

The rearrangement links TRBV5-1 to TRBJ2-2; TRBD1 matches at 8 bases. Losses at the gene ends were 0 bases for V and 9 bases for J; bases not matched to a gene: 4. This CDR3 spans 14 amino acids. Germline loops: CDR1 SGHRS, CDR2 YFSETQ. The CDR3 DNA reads TGCGCCAGCAGCTTGGCCCACAGGGGGAGGGAGCTGTTTTTT. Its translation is CASSLAHRGRELFF.

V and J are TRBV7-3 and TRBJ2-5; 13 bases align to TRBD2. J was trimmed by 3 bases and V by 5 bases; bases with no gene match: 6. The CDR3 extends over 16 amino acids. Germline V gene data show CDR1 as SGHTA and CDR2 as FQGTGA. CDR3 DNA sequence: TGTGCCAGCAGCCTACTAGCGGGGGGGCCGGAAGAGACCCAGTACTTC. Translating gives CASSLLAGGPEETQYF.

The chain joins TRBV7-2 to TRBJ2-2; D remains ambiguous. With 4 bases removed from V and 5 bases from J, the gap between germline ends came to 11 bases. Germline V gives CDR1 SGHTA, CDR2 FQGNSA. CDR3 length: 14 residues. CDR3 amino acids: CASSSRGDTGELFF. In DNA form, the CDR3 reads TGTGCCAGCAGCTCCCGCGGTGATACCGGGGAGCTGTTTTTT.

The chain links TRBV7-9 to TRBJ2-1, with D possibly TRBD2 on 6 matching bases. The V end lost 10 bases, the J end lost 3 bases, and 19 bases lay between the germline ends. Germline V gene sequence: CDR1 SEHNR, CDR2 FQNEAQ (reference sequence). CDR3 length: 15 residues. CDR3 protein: CATSGGALGYNEQFF. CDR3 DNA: TGTGCCACTAGTGGCGGGGCCCTGGGCTACAATGAGCAGTTCTTC.

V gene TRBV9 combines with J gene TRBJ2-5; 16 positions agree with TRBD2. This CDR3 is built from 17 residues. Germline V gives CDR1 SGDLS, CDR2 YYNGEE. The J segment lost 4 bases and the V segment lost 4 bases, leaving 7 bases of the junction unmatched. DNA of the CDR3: TGTGCCAGCAGCCCTCCGGGACTAGCGGGGGGGCGAGAGACCCAGTACTTC. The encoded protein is CASSPPGLAGGRETQYF.

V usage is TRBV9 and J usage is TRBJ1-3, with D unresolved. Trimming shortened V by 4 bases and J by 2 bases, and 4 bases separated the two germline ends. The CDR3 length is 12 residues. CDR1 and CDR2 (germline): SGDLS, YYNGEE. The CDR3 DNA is TGTGCCAGCAGCCCGGCTGGAAACACCATATATTTT. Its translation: CASSPAGNTIYF.

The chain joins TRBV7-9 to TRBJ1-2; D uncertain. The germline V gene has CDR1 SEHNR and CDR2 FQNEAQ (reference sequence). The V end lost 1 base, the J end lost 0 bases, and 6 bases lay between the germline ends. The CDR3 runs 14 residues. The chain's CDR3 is CASSLDVANYGYTF. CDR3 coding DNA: TGTGCCAGCAGCTTAGATGTCGCTAACTATGGCTACACCTTC.

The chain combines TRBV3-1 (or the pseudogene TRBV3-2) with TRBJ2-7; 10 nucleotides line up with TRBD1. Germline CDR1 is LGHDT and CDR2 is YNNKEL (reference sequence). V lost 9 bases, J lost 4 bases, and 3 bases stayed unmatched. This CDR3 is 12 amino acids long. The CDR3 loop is CASRDRGYEQYF. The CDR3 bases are TGTGCCAGTCGGGACAGGGGTTACGAGCAGTACTTC.